A selection of T cell receptor beta chains follows, all from one sample in a study of blood T cell repertoires in COVID-19. Some clones are missing from TCRdb's copy, which holds only in-frame ones; the method was immunoSEQ multiplex PCR. The sample comprises around 75,000 clones, around nine tenths of which are singletons, and 0.58% rests with the top ten. Input material: peripheral blood. Every receptor here comes from a man in his sixties with acute or convalescent COVID-19. Each CDR3 is given with its conserved first and last residue. Fields, in order: V gene, clone size, J gene, D gene, CDR3 protein, CDR3 DNA. A D gene is named only where the DNA matches it firmly. For some rows the clone size is stated as once, few or many, or as a class when expanded; others skip it.

V: TRBV29-1
size: -
J: TRBJ1-3
D: -
CDR3: CSAVSGNTIYF
DNA: TGCAGCGCCGTCTCTGGAAACACCATATATTTT

V: TRBV9
size: once
J: TRBJ2-1
D: TRBD2
CDR3: CASSVGTSGEQFF
DNA: TGTGCCAGCAGCGTCGGGACTAGCGGTGAGCAGTTCTTC

V: TRBV7-8
size: few
J: TRBJ2-7
D: TRBD1
CDR3: CASTPSTGTVHYEQYF
DNA: TGTGCCAGCACCCCCTCTACCGGGACAGTTCACTACGAGCAGTACTTC

V: TRBV6-5
size: -
J: TRBJ1-2
D: -
CDR3: CASTDFRNYGYTF
DNA: TGTGCCAGCACCGATTTTCGGAACTATGGCTACACCTTC

V: TRBV30
size: -
J: TRBJ2-1
D: TRBD1
CDR3: CAGMTGSSYNEQFF
DNA: TGTGCCGGTATGACAGGGAGCTCCTACAATGAGCAGTTCTTC

V: TRBV6-5
size: -
J: TRBJ2-1
D: TRBD2
CDR3: CASSLSGSLIHEQFF
DNA: TGTGCCAGCAGCCTTAGCGGGAGCCTCATCCATGAGCAGTTCTTC

V: TRBV9
size: -
J: TRBJ2-2
D: -
CDR3: CASSGQRTGELFF
DNA: TGTGCCAGCAGCGGACAGAGGACCGGGGAGCTGTTTTTT

V: TRBV12-5
size: -
J: TRBJ2-7
D: TRBD1
CDR3: CASGPGQAGYEQYF
DNA: TGTGCTAGTGGTCCCGGACAGGCGGGCTACGAGCAGTACTTC

V: TRBV10-2
size: -
J: TRBJ2-5
D: -
CDR3: CASSENPSTPQETQYF
DNA: TGCGCCAGCAGTGAGAATCCGAGCACTCCCCAAGAGACCCAGTACTTC

V: TRBV19
size: -
J: TRBJ2-6
D: TRBD1
CDR3: CASSTDREAGANVLTF
DNA: TGTGCCAGTAGTACGGACAGGGAAGCTGGGGCCAACGTCCTGACTTTC

V: TRBV24-1
size: -
J: TRBJ2-1
D: TRBD2
CDR3: CATSDPLAGERNEQFF
DNA: TGTGCCACCAGTGACCCACTAGCGGGGGAACGCAATGAGCAGTTCTTC

V: TRBV13
size: once
J: TRBJ2-1
D: -
CDR3: CASSSGLAGREQFF
DNA: TGTGCCAGCAGCTCGGGACTTGCCGGCAGGGAGCAGTTCTTC

V: TRBV5-1
size: -
J: TRBJ1-2
D: TRBD1
CDR3: CASSWGLQGSYGYTF
DNA: TGCGCCAGCAGCTGGGGGCTACAGGGGAGCTATGGCTACACCTTC

V: TRBV6-6
size: -
J: TRBJ1-5
D: -
CDR3: CASTYRQGYQPQHF
DNA: TGTGCCAGCACCTACCGGCAGGGCTATCAGCCCCAGCATTTT

V: TRBV5-6
size: -
J: TRBJ1-4
D: -
CDR3: CASSKGLTTNEKLFF
DNA: TGTGCCAGCAGCAAGGGACTTACAACTAATGAAAAACTGTTTTTT

V: TRBV6-5
size: -
J: TRBJ1-2
D: TRBD1
CDR3: CASRVQGNYGYTF
DNA: TGTGCCAGCAGGGTACAGGGGAACTATGGCTACACCTTC

V: TRBV18
size: -
J: TRBJ1-2
D: -
CDR3: CASSPGGGYTF
DNA: TGTGCCAGCTCACCGGGGGGTGGCTACACCTTC

V: TRBV5-4
size: once
J: TRBJ1-2
D: -
CDR3: CASSPRTAGTTNYGYTF
DNA: TGTGCCAGCAGCCCAAGGACAGCAGGAACCACTAACTATGGCTACACCTTC

V: TRBV27
size: once
J: TRBJ1-3
D: TRBD1
CDR3: CASSLNRQGHNTIYF
DNA: TGTGCCAGCAGTTTAAATCGACAGGGGCATAACACCATATATTTT

V: TRBV3-1/TRBV3-2
size: -
J: TRBJ1-2
D: -
CDR3: CASSSTRSGGGYTF
DNA: TGTGCCAGCAGCTCGACCAGGTCCGGGGGGGGCTACACCTTC

V: TRBV29-1
size: -
J: TRBJ2-5
D: -
CDR3: CSVNQGNGETQYF
DNA: TGCAGCGTTAATCAGGGCAACGGGGAGACCCAGTACTTC

V: TRBV6-6
size: -
J: TRBJ2-4
D: TRBD1
CDR3: CASSRTLNRGLGDIQYF
DNA: TGTGCCAGCAGCCGAACCTTAAACAGGGGGCTGGGGGACATTCAGTACTTC

V: TRBV19
size: -
J: TRBJ2-3
D: -
CDR3: CASSIGIVTGTDTQYF
DNA: TGTGCCAGTAGTATAGGAATAGTGACAGGCACAGATACGCAGTATTTT

V: TRBV5-6
size: -
J: TRBJ2-7
D: TRBD1
CDR3: CASSAGTAYEQYF
DNA: TGTGCCAGCAGCGCTGGGACAGCCTACGAGCAGTACTTC

V: TRBV7-3
size: -
J: TRBJ1-6
D: -
CDR3: CASSLTGTGPLHF
DNA: TGTGCCAGCAGCTTAACGGGTACGGGTCCCCTCCACTTT

V: TRBV27
size: -
J: TRBJ2-7
D: -
CDR3: CASIPGQPYEQYF
DNA: TGTGCCAGCATCCCGGGACAACCCTACGAGCAGTACTTC

V: TRBV18
size: -
J: TRBJ1-5
D: TRBD1
CDR3: CASSLGQPNQPQHF
DNA: TGTGCCAGCTCACTGGGACAGCCCAATCAGCCCCAGCATTTT

V: TRBV5-1
size: -
J: TRBJ2-5
D: TRBD2
CDR3: CASRTIKREQEETQYF
DNA: TGCGCCAGCAGAACCATAAAGCGGGAGCAGGAGGAGACCCAGTACTTC

V: TRBV2
size: once
J: TRBJ1-5
D: TRBD1
CDR3: CASSLDRGNQPQHF
DNA: TGTGCCAGCAGTCTCGACAGGGGTAATCAGCCCCAGCATTTT

V: TRBV18
size: few
J: TRBJ2-7
D: -
CDR3: CASSVLPSYEQYF
DNA: TGTGCCAGCTCGGTCCTACCCTCCTACGAGCAGTACTTC

V: TRBV9
size: -
J: TRBJ2-3
D: -
CDR3: CASSVGGSYTDTQYF
DNA: TGTGCCAGCAGCGTAGGAGGGTCCTACACAGATACGCAGTATTTT

V: TRBV24-1
size: -
J: TRBJ1-4
D: -
CDR3: CATSAAQAGNEKLFF
DNA: TGTGCCACCAGTGCCGCGCAGGCTGGTAATGAAAAACTGTTTTTT

V: TRBV5-1
size: -
J: TRBJ2-3
D: -
CDR3: CASSPGTSTDTQYF
DNA: TGCGCCAGCAGCCCCGGGACTAGCACAGATACGCAGTATTTT

V: TRBV10-3
size: -
J: TRBJ2-7
D: -
CDR3: CAISEAGTYEQYF
DNA: TGTGCCATCAGTGAGGCGGGAACCTACGAGCAGTACTTC

V: TRBV5-1
size: -
J: TRBJ2-5
D: TRBD2
CDR3: CASSLAVGTSGGETQYF
DNA: TGCGCCAGCAGCTTGGCAGTGGGGACTAGCGGGGGAGAGACCCAGTACTTC

V: TRBV10-3
size: -
J: TRBJ1-6
D: TRBD1
CDR3: CAISPGQGAGSPLHF
DNA: TGTGCCATCAGTCCGGGACAGGGCGCGGGTTCACCCCTCCACTTT

V: TRBV9
size: -
J: TRBJ1-3
D: -
CDR3: CASSVGSDISGNTIYF
DNA: TGTGCCAGCAGCGTAGGTTCAGACATCTCTGGAAACACCATATATTTT

V: TRBV19
size: -
J: TRBJ1-2
D: -
CDR3: CASSQQGPYGYTF
DNA: TGTGCCAGTAGTCAACAGGGCCCGTATGGCTACACCTTC

V: TRBV30
size: -
J: TRBJ2-7
D: TRBD1
CDR3: CAWSVRTGTPSYEQYF
DNA: TGTGCCTGGAGTGTAAGGACAGGGACTCCTTCCTACGAGCAGTACTTC

V: TRBV9
size: few
J: TRBJ1-6
D: -
CDR3: CASSVGAGEDSPLHF
DNA: TGTGCCAGCAGCGTGGGAGCCGGTGAGGATTCACCCCTCCACTTT

V: TRBV19
size: -
J: TRBJ1-1
D: -
CDR3: CASSAQMNTEAFF
DNA: TGTGCCAGTAGCGCACAGATGAACACTGAAGCTTTCTTT

V: TRBV19
size: -
J: TRBJ1-3
D: -
CDR3: CASSPQVSGNTIYF
DNA: TGTGCCAGTAGTCCCCAGGTTTCCGGAAACACCATATATTTT

V: TRBV27
size: once
J: TRBJ2-3
D: TRBD1
CDR3: CASTFTGATTDTQYF
DNA: TGTGCCAGCACCTTTACAGGGGCTACCACAGATACGCAGTATTTT

V: TRBV9
size: -
J: TRBJ1-1
D: -
CDR3: CASSPWGGASTEAFF
DNA: TGTGCCAGCAGCCCATGGGGGGGGGCGAGCACTGAAGCTTTCTTT

V: TRBV5-1
size: -
J: TRBJ1-1
D: -
CDR3: CASSAPGRVTEAFF
DNA: TGCGCCAGCAGCGCCCCAGGGAGGGTGACTGAAGCTTTCTTT

V: TRBV18
size: -
J: TRBJ1-1
D: -
CDR3: CASSPVGGENTEAFF
DNA: TGTGCCAGCTCCCCCGTGGGGGGGGAGAACACTGAAGCTTTCTTT

V: TRBV30
size: -
J: TRBJ1-3
D: -
CDR3: CAWSTVAGNTIYF
DNA: TGTGCCTGGAGTACTGTGGCTGGAAACACCATATATTTT

V: TRBV29-1
size: -
J: TRBJ1-3
D: TRBD1
CDR3: CSIGTAESGNTIYF
DNA: TGCAGTATTGGGACAGCCGAGTCTGGAAACACCATATATTTT

V: TRBV24-1
size: -
J: TRBJ2-1
D: TRBD1
CDR3: CATSDVRTGPYNEQFF
DNA: TGTGCCACCAGTGATGTCAGGACAGGGCCCTACAATGAGCAGTTCTTC